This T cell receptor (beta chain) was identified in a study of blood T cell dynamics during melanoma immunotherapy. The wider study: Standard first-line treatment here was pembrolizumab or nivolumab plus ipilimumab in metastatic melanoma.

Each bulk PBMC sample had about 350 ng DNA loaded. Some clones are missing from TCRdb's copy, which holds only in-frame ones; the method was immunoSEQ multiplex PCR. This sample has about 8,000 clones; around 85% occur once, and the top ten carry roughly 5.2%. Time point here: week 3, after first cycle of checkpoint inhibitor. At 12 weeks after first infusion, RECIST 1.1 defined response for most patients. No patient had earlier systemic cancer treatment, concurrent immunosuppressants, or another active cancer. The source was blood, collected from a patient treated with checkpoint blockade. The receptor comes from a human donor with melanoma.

Here the CDR3 DNA reads TGTGCCAGCAGCCCCCAGGGGAAGCCCTACGAGCAGTACTTC. Translated, it gives CASSPQGKPYEQYF. The chain uses TRBV7-7 and TRBJ2-7; D possibly corresponds to TRBD1 (6 bases). Germline CDR1 SSHAT, CDR2 FNYEAQ (reference sequence). With 5 bases removed from V and 2 bases from J, the gap between germline ends came to 13 bases. The CDR3 totals 14 residues.